A few counts support the clone carrying this T cell receptor (beta chain). This specimen comes from a study of T cells in Graves' hyperthyroidism and ophthalmopathy. Study in general: Before treatment of any kind, peripheral blood was taken at initial diagnosis.

What was amplified from RNA transcripts were TCR beta CDR3 regions. RT-PCR in the first round (using the HTBI primer set) targeted the TCR CDR3. MiXCR was run by TCRdb on the multiplex PCR reads, yielding one entry per CDR3 protein. The sample has around 400,000 distinct CDR3 sequences; 15% to 18% are singletons. J was trimmed by 2 bases and V by 5 bases; bases with no gene match: 6. Germline lookup yields CDR1 SEHNR and CDR2 FQNEAQ (reference sequence). This CDR3 is 15 amino acids long. Diagnoses used clinical symptoms, serum thyroxine and TRAb, thyroid ultrasound and orbital computed tomography. The source of the PBMCs was approximately 9.5 ml of fresh peripheral blood.

What was sequenced was blood. The chain combines TRBV7-9 with TRBJ2-1; 7 nucleotides align to TRBD2. The sequence derives from a woman younger than 30 with Graves' hyperthyroidism that later progressed to Graves' ophthalmopathy. The CDR3 nucleotides are TGTGCCAGCAGCCCCAGCGGGGAAGCCTACAATGAGCAGTTCTTC. Amino acids: CASSPSGEAYNEQFF.